The rows below give T cell receptor beta chains drawn from one sample of a study of cytomegalovirus exposure and HLA in healthy donors. Data came from immunoSEQ multiplex PCR; TCRdb stores just in-frame clones and leaves some out. This sample has about 160,000 clones; roughly 76% occur once, and the top ten carry 13%. The sample taken for sequencing was PBMCs. These receptors originate from a woman aged 45 to 65 in good health and CMV-seronegative. The CDR3 runs from the conserved cysteine through the conserved F or W. A D gene is named only where the DNA matches it firmly. Clone size is given for some rows only: seen once, a few or many times, or a class if the clone is expanded.

V,size,D,J,CDR3,DNA
TRBV5-1,-,TRBD1,TRBJ2-5,CASGEPTGGETQYF,TGCGCCAGCGGGGAACCGACAGGGGGAGAGACCCAGTACTTC
TRBV14,-,-,TRBJ1-1,CASSRNTLTGSGEAFF,TGTGCCAGCAGCCGAAACACACTTACAGGGTCCGGTGAAGCTTTCTTT
TRBV7-9,-,-,TRBJ2-1,CASSLVSRGDEQFF,TGTGCCAGCAGCTTAGTAAGCAGGGGGGATGAGCAGTTCTTC
TRBV2,-,-,TRBJ1-2,CASSAQGTPNYGYTF,TGTGCCAGCAGTGCGCAGGGGACACCTAACTATGGCTACACCTTC
TRBV7-9,-,-,TRBJ2-5,CASSGQFQETQYF,TGTGCCAGCAGCGGACAGTTCCAAGAGACCCAGTACTTC
TRBV7-7,few,-,TRBJ2-5,CASSLEGRGRETQYF,TGTGCCAGCAGCTTAGAAGGGCGGGGGCGGGAGACCCAGTACTTC
TRBV21-1,-,-,TRBJ2-7,CASSQEEGGDRGSYEQYF,TGTGCCAGCAGCCAAGAGGAGGGCGGGGACAGGGGGTCCTACGAGCAGTACTTC
TRBV4-1,-,-,TRBJ1-1,CASSQDRVFTEAFF,TGCGCCAGCAGCCAAGATCGGGTTTTCACTGAAGCTTTCTTT
TRBV25-1,-,-,TRBJ1-1,CASSDWGQYTEAFF,TGTGCCAGCAGTGACTGGGGGCAGTACACTGAAGCTTTCTTT
TRBV27,once,TRBD1,TRBJ1-2,CASSTRQGGGYTF,TGTGCCAGCAGCACCCGACAGGGAGGTGGCTACACCTTC
TRBV15,-,-,TRBJ2-1,CATSKSPSSYNEQFF,TGTGCCACCAGCAAGAGCCCTAGCTCCTACAATGAGCAGTTCTTC
TRBV7-3,once,TRBD2,TRBJ2-5,CASSRVKLAGGQEQETQYF,TGTGCCAGCAGCCGCGTAAAGCTAGCGGGGGGGCAGGAACAAGAGACCCAGTACTTC
TRBV19,-,TRBD1,TRBJ1-2,CASSYRGSGYGYTF,TGTGCCAGTAGTTACAGGGGTTCGGGCTATGGCTACACCTTC
TRBV7-2,once,-,TRBJ1-3,CASSSNRGDTIYF,TGTGCCAGCAGCTCCAATCGCGGGGACACCATATATTTT
TRBV6-4,-,TRBD1,TRBJ2-1,CASSETGVNNEQFF,TGTGCCAGCAGTGAGACAGGGGTGAACAATGAGCAGTTCTTC
TRBV29-1,-,-,TRBJ1-2,CSVYRNYGYTF,TGCAGCGTGTACAGAAACTATGGCTACACCTTC
TRBV2,-,-,TRBJ1-4,CASSVANEKLFF,TGTGCCAGCAGTGTAGCTAATGAAAAACTGTTTTTT
TRBV2,-,TRBD1,TRBJ2-5,CASRHGQAQETQYF,TGTGCCAGCAGGCACGGACAGGCCCAAGAGACCCAGTACTTC
TRBV7-2,-,TRBD2,TRBJ2-3,CASSLGLAADTQYF,TGTGCCAGCAGCCTGGGACTAGCCGCAGATACGCAGTATTTT
TRBV25-1,-,-,TRBJ2-3,CASSESGTGDTQYF,TGTGCCAGCAGTGAATCAGGAACAGGTGATACGCAGTATTTT
TRBV10-3,-,-,TRBJ1-3,CAISEKGFEGSTIYF,TGTGCCATCAGTGAGAAAGGGTTTGAGGGTTCCACCATATATTTT
TRBV6-1,-,TRBD1,TRBJ2-2,CASKRTGTNTGELFF,TGTGCCAGCAAAAGGACAGGGACGAACACCGGGGAGCTGTTTTTT
TRBV9,few,TRBD2,TRBJ2-3,CASSRDYYSTDTQYF,TGTGCCAGCAGCAGGGACTACTATAGCACAGATACGCAGTATTTT
TRBV2,-,-,TRBJ1-5,CASSALRTVDQPQHF,TGTGCCAGCAGTGCTCTACGGACAGTAGACCAGCCCCAGCATTTT
TRBV10-3,-,-,TRBJ1-2,CAISEGAYGYTF,TGTGCCATCAGTGAGGGGGCCTATGGCTACACCTTC
TRBV5-1,-,TRBD2,TRBJ2-7,CASSSDGGAYEQYF,TGCGCCAGCAGCTCTGACGGGGGGGCTTACGAGCAGTACTTC
TRBV5-1,-,TRBD1,TRBJ2-1,CASPRTGGRNEQFF,TGCGCCAGTCCCAGGACAGGGGGCCGGAATGAGCAGTTCTTC
TRBV15,-,TRBD2,TRBJ2-3,CATSRDRLAGVVDTQYF,TGTGCCACCAGCAGAGATAGGTTAGCGGGGGTTGTAGATACGCAGTATTTT
TRBV7-2,once,TRBD1,TRBJ1-1,CASSPGQGRTEAFF,TGTGCCAGCAGCCCGGGACAGGGGAGGACTGAAGCTTTCTTT
TRBV19,-,-,TRBJ1-1,CASSSLINTEAFF,TGTGCCAGTAGTTCCCTAATTAACACTGAAGCTTTCTTT
TRBV21-1,once,-,TRBJ1-4,CASSTPPGEKLFF,TGTGCCAGCAGCACCCCTCCGGGTGAAAAACTGTTTTTT
TRBV2,once,TRBD1,TRBJ1-5,CASSEQGAGSNQPQHF,TGTGCCAGCAGTGAGCAGGGGGCGGGAAGCAATCAGCCCCAGCATTTT
TRBV6-1,-,-,TRBJ1-4,CASSEGTSTNEKLFF,TGTGCCAGCAGTGAGGGGACTTCAACTAATGAAAAACTGTTTTTT
TRBV27,-,-,TRBJ2-7,CASSDRFSYEQYF,TGTGCCAGCAGTGACAGGTTCTCCTACGAGCAGTACTTC
TRBV6-5,-,-,TRBJ1-1,CASTMGGSGSTEAFF,TGTGCCAGCACCATGGGGGGGTCAGGTAGCACTGAAGCTTTCTTT
TRBV6-5,once,-,TRBJ2-1,CASGQTSDSYNEQFF,TGTGCCAGCGGCCAGACGAGCGACAGTTACAATGAGCAGTTCTTC
TRBV18,-,TRBD1,TRBJ2-7,CASSPTGTGGNEQYF,TGTGCCAGCTCACCAACCGGGACAGGGGGCAACGAGCAGTACTTC
TRBV4-2,-,TRBD2,TRBJ2-3,CASSQEPSGSGGGTQYF,TGTGCCAGCAGCCAAGAGCCCAGCGGTTCCGGGGGGGGTACGCAGTATTTT
TRBV5-1,-,-,TRBJ2-6,CASSRGSGANVLTF,TGCGCCAGTAGCCGGGGCTCTGGGGCCAACGTCCTGACTTTC
TRBV4-1,-,-,TRBJ2-1,CASSPGNNEQFF,TGCGCCAGCAGCCCCGGGAACAATGAGCAGTTCTTC
TRBV28,-,-,TRBJ2-1,CASSPGPFLNNEQFF,TGTGCCAGCAGTCCAGGGCCCTTCTTGAACAATGAGCAGTTCTTC
TRBV7-2,-,TRBD2,TRBJ2-1,CASSKLAGGRGEQFF,TGTGCCAGCAGCAAACTAGCGGGGGGGCGGGGGGAGCAGTTCTTC
TRBV28,-,-,TRBJ2-3,CASSPLRTGRADTQYF,TGTGCCAGCAGCCCATTGAGAACAGGGCGGGCAGATACGCAGTATTTT
TRBV6-1,-,-,TRBJ2-3,CASSEAHWAGSDTQYF,TGTGCCAGCAGTGAGGCACACTGGGCAGGATCAGATACGCAGTATTTT
TRBV5-1,-,-,TRBJ1-1,CASSRAPGSTEAFF,TGCGCCAGCAGTCGAGCCCCCGGGAGCACTGAAGCTTTCTTT
TRBV14,-,TRBD1,TRBJ2-1,CASSRDRGYNEQFF,TGTGCCAGCAGCCGGGACAGGGGCTACAATGAGCAGTTCTTC
TRBV9,-,-,TRBJ2-7,CASSVALDSYEQYF,TGTGCCAGCAGCGTAGCCCTAGACTCCTACGAGCAGTACTTC
TRBV5-1,once,-,TRBJ1-2,CASSLGGVYGYTF,TGCGCCAGCAGCTTGGGGGGGGTCTATGGCTACACCTTC
TRBV19,-,-,TRBJ1-2,CASSMGGVNYGYTF,TGTGCCAGTAGTATGGGGGGGGTCAACTATGGCTACACCTTC
TRBV6-5,-,TRBD1,TRBJ1-2,CASSYRRTGYGYTF,TGTGCCAGCAGTTACCGCCGGACAGGGTATGGCTACACCTTC
TRBV7-8,-,-,TRBJ2-7,CASSLASPYEQYF,TGTGCCAGCAGCTTAGCGTCTCCCTACGAGCAGTACTTC
TRBV4-3,once,TRBD1,TRBJ1-6,CASSRTTGPSGSPLHF,TGCGCCAGCAGCCGTACGACAGGGCCCTCGGGTTCACCCCTCCACTTT
TRBV5-8,-,-,TRBJ1-2,CASSFLSGYGYTF,TGTGCCAGCAGCTTTTTGTCAGGGTATGGCTACACCTTC
TRBV5-1,-,TRBD1,TRBJ1-5,CASSWDRDQPQHF,TGCGCCAGCAGCTGGGACAGGGACCAGCCCCAGCATTTT
TRBV10-3,once,-,TRBJ2-1,CATSVGGEQFF,TGTGCCACCAGTGTAGGGGGTGAGCAGTTCTTC
TRBV6-5,few,-,TRBJ2-3,CASSLGTDTQYF,TGTGCCAGCAGCCTAGGCACAGATACGCAGTATTTT
TRBV4-3,-,-,TRBJ1-6,CASSQGAQGDSPLHF,TGCGCCAGCAGCCAAGGAGCGCAGGGTGATTCACCCCTCCACTTT
TRBV11-2,-,-,TRBJ2-2,CASRTGTETGELFF,TGTGCCAGCAGGACCGGGACTGAGACCGGGGAGCTGTTTTTT
TRBV4-3,-,-,TRBJ2-2,CASSQDLGAIPTGELFF,TGCGCCAGCAGCCAAGATCTTGGGGCGATTCCTACCGGGGAGCTGTTTTTT
TRBV4-1,-,TRBD2,TRBJ2-1,CASSQETSYEQFF,TGCGCCAGCAGCCAAGAGACTAGCTATGAGCAGTTCTTC